These T cell receptor beta chains were read from a single sample in a study of blood T cells in healthy people across ages. TCRdb fed the 5' RACE reads into MiXCR, producing one record per CDR3 protein. Counted here are about 1.8 million distinct CDR3 sequences, about 50% occurring once; the ten biggest clones make up approximately 2.1%. The sequencing sample was made of blood. Source of these receptors: a woman in her thirties or forties in good health. Each CDR3 is given without its conserved first and last residue. Fields, in order: V gene, J gene, CDR3 protein.

>TRBV2|TRBJ2-5
ASSWAPQETQY
>TRBV7-6|TRBJ2-7
ASSVSHSGGPYEQY
>TRBV9|TRBJ2-7
ASSVGEDPTYEQY
>TRBV20-1|TRBJ1-6
SARDFAGQGGSPLH
>TRBV27|TRBJ2-5
ASSLSGQGQTQY
>TRBV15|.
ATSRDRGGAPYEQY
>TRBV9|TRBJ1-6
ASSAVPRGNSPLH
>TRBV14|TRBJ2-7
ASSHFWGNRTTYEQY
>TRBV20-1|TRBJ2-1
SARLKTGGSYNEQF
>TRBV4-2|TRBJ2-7
ASSLRAGTGGVSSYEQY
>TRBV4-3|TRBJ1-2
ASSQDVGGSLNYGYT
>TRBV7-2|TRBJ1-2
ASSSQTGGGYGYT
>TRBV5-1|TRBJ1-1
ASSLEGQDSNTEAF
>TRBV5-1|TRBJ2-3
ASNKGTGGTDTQY
>TRBV6-1|TRBJ1-2
ASSEPRPRYT
>TRBV20-1|TRBJ1-6
SAKDRGLNSPLH
>TRBV20-1|TRBJ1-1
SVRRVADTEAF
>TRBV18|TRBJ2-5
ASSPRLEEETQY
>TRBV7-9|.
ASSLDSRLAEAYEQY
>TRBV5-5|TRBJ1-1
ASSPHARVADTEAF
>TRBV7-9|TRBJ2-7
ASSATGTSNEQY
>TRBV7-9|TRBJ2-1
ASRLGGSYNEQF
>TRBV27|TRBJ2-1
ASRGQGIYNEQF
>TRBV15|TRBJ2-5
ATSPAHTGAEETQY
>TRBV11-2|TRBJ1-2
ASSVGEANYGYT
>TRBV20-1|.
SANLGPTLYEQY
>TRBV20-1|TRBJ2-3
SASRGAMVTDTQY
>TRBV12-3/TRBV12-4|TRBJ2-7
ASRSSTGTTYEQY
>TRBV5-1|TRBJ1-1
ASSLVTATEAF
>TRBV13|TRBJ2-1
ASSPETASGTYNEQF